This TCR beta chain was captured in a study of blood T cells in healthy people across ages. Study findings and constraints: Per million T cells, the diversity of TCR beta decreased roughly linearly as age advanced.

Using a J-beta primer mix together with a sample-barcoded 5' primer, a second PCR was run for roughly 6 to 11 cycles. Template switching added a 12-random-nucleotide identifier to every cDNA molecule. MiXCR, run by TCRdb on the 5' RACE reads, gives a single entry per CDR3 protein. The data show hundreds of thousands of distinct CDR3 sequences, with around 50% seen just once and roughly 12% held by the top ten. Germline assignment: CDR1 SEHNR and CDR2 FQNEAQ (reference sequence). CDR3 length: 15 amino acids. V lost 0 bases and J 5 bases, leaving 13 bases between the germline ends. About this clonotype: The target antigen is unknown.

The receptor was isolated from an elderly woman in good health. Sequenced: blood. This chain connects TRBV7-9 to TRBJ2-5; D is unclear. Here the CDR3 DNA reads TGTGCCAGCAGCTTAGCACTTTTCCAAGGGGAGACCCAGTACTTC. Protein product: CASSLALFQGETQYF.